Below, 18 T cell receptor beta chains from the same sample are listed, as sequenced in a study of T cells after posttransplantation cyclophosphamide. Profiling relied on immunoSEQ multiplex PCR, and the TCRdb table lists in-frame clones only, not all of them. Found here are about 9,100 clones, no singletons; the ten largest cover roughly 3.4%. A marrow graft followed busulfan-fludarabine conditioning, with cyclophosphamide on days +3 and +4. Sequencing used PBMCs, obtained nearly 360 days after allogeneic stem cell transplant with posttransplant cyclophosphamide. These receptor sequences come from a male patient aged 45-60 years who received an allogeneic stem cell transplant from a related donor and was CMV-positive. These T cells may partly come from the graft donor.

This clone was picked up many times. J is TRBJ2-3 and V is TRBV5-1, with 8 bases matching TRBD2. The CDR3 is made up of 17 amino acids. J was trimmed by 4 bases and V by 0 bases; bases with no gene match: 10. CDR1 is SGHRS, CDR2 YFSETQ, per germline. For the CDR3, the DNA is TGCGCCAGCAGCTTGGGTAATAACGGGAGGGCTTCAGATACGCAGTATTTT. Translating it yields CASSLGNNGRASDTQYF.

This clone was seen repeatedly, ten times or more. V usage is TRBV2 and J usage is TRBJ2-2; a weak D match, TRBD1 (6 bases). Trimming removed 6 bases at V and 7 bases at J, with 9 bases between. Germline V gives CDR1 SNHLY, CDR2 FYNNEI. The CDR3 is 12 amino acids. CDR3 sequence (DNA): TGTGCCAGCAGCAGGGGTGGCGGGGAGCTGTTTTTT. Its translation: CASSRGGGELFF.

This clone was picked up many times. The CDR3 sequence is CASSFRGNQPQHF. As DNA, the CDR3 is TGTGCCAGCAGTTTCAGGGGCAATCAGCCCCAGCATTTT. The V and J genes are TRBV27 and TRBJ1-5, with D possibly TRBD1 on 5 matching bases. The CDR3 length is 13 residues. Germline-derived CDR1 and CDR2 are MNHEY and SMNVEV (reference sequence). The V end was cut by 3 bases, the J end by 2 bases, with 5 bases between.

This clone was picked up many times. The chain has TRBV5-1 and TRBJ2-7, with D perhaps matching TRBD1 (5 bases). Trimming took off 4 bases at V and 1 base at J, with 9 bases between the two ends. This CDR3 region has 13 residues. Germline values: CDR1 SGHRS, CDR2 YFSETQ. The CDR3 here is CASSTQGSYEQYF. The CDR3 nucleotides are TGCGCCAGCAGCACTCAGGGATCCTACGAGCAGTACTTC.

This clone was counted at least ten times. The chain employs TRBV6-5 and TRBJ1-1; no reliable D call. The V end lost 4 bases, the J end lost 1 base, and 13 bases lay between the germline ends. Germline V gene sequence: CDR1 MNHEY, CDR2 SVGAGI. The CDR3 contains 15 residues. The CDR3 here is CASSSLQSRNTEAFF. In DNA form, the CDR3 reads TGTGCCAGCAGTTCCCTACAGAGCAGGAACACTGAAGCTTTCTTT.

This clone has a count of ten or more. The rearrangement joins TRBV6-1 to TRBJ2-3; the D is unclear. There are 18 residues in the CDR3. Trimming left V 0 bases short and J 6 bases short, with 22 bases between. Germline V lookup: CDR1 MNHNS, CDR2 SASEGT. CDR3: CASSEAGWFYLTADTQYF. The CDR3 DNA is TGTGCCAGCAGTGAAGCCGGGTGGTTTTATTTGACGGCGGATACGCAGTATTTT.

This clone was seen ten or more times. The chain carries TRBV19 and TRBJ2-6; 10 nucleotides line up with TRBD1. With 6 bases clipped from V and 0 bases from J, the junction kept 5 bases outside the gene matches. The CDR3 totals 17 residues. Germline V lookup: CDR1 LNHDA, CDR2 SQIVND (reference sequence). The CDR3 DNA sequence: TGTGCCAGTAGCCGACAGGGGGCTTTCTCTGGGGCCAACGTCCTGACTTTC. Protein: CASSRQGAFSGANVLTF. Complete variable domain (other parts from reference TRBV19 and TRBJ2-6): DGGITQSPKYLFRKEGQNVTLSCEQNLNHDAMYWYRQDPGQGLRLIYYSQIVNDFQKGDIAEGYSVSREKKESFPLTVTSAQKNPTAFYLCASSRQGAFSGANVLTFGAGSRLTVL.

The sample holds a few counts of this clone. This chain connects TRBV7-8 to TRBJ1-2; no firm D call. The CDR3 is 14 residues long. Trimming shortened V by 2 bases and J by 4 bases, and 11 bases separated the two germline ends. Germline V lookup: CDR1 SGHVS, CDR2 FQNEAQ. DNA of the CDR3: TGTGCCAGCAGCTTATCGTCAGATTCCTATGGCTACACCTTC. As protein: CASSLSSDSYGYTF.

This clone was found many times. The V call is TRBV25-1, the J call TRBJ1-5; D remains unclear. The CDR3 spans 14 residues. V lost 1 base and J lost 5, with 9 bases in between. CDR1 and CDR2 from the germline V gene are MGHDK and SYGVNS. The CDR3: CASSELGGDQPQHF. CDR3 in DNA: TGTGCCAGCAGTGAATTAGGCGGGGATCAGCCCCAGCATTTT. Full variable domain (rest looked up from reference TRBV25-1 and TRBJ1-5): EADIYQTPRYLVIGTGKKITLECSQTMGHDKMYWYQQDPGMELHLIHYSYGVNSTEKGDLSSESTVSRIRTEHFPLTLESARPSHTSQYLCASSELGGDQPQHFGDGTRLSIL.

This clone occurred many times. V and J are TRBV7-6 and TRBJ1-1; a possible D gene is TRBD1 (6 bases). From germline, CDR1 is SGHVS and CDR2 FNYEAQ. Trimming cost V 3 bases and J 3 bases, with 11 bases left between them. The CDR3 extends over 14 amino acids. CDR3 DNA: TGTGCCAGCAGCTTTTTAGGGGGGGACACTGAAGCTTTCTTT. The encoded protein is CASSFLGGDTEAFF.

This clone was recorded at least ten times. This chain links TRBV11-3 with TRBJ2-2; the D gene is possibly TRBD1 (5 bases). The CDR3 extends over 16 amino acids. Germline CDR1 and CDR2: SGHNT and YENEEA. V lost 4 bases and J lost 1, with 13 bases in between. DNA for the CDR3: TGTGCCAGCAGCTCCAATGGACACGGGAACACCGGGGAGCTGTTTTTT. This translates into CASSSNGHGNTGELFF.

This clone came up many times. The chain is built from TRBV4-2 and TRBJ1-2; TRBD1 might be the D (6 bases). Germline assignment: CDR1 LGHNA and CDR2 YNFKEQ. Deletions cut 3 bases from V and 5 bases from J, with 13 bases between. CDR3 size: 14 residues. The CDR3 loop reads CASSHRGRHYGYTF. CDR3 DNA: TGTGCCAGCAGCCACAGGGGACGGCATTATGGCTACACCTTC.

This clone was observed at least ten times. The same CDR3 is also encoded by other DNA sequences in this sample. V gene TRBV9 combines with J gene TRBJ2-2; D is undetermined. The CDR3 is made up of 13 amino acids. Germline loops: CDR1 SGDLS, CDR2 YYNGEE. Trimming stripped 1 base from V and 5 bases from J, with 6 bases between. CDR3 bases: TGTGCCAGCAGCGTACGGGTTACCGGGGAGCTGTTTTTT. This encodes CASSVRVTGELFF.

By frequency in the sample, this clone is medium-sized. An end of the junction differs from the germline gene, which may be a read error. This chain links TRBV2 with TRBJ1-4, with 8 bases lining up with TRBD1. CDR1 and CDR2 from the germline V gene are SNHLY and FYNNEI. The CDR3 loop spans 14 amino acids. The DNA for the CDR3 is TGTGCCAGCAGTGAAAATACTAGCACCGACAGGGGAAACTTT. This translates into CASSENTSTDRGNF.

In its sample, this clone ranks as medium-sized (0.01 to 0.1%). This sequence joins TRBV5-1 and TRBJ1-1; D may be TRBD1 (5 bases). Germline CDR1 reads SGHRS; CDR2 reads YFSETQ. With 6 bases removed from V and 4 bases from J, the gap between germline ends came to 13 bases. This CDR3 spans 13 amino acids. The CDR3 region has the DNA TGCGCCAGCATCGGGCAGGGTGCCACTGAAGCTTTCTTT. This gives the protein CASIGQGATEAFF.

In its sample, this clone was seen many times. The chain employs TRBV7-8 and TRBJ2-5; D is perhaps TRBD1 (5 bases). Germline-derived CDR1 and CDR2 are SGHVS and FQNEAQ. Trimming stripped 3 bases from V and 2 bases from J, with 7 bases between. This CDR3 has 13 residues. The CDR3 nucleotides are TGTGCCAGCAGCTTTGACAGACAAGAGACCCAGTACTTC. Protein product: CASSFDRQETQYF.

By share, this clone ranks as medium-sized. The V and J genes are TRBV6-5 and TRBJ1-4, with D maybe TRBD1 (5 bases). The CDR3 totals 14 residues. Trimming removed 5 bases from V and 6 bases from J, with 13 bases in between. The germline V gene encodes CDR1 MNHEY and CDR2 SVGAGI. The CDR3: CASSGVGPDEKLFF. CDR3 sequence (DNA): TGTGCCAGCAGTGGGGTGGGGCCGGATGAAAAACTGTTTTTT.

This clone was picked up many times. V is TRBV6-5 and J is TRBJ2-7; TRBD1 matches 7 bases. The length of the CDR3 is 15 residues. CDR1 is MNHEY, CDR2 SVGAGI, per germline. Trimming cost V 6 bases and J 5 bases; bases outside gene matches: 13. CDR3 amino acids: CASRTTGAAPHEQYF. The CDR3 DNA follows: TGTGCCAGCAGGACCACAGGGGCCGCTCCCCACGAGCAGTACTTC.